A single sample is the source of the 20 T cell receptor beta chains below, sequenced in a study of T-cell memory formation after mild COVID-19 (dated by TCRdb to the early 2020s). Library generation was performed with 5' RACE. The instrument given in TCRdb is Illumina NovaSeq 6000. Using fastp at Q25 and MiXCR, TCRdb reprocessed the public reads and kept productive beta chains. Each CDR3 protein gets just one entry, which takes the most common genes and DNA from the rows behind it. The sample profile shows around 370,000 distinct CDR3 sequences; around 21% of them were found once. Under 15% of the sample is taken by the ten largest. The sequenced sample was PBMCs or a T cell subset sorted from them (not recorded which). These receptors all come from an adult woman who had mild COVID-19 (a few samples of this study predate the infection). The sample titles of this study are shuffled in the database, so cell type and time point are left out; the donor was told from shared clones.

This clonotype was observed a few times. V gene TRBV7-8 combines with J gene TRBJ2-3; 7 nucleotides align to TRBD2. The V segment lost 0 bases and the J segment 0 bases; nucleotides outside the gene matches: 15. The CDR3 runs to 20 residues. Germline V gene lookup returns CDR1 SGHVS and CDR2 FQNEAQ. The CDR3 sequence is CASSLARFPAGTKSTDTQYF. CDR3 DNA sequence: TGTGCCAGCAGCTTAGCGCGATTTCCAGCCGGGACTAAAAGCACAGATACGCAGTATTTT.

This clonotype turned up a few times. CDR3 coding DNA: TGTGCCAGCAGTCTACGCGGGGGACAGGGGGCTTACGAGCAGTACTTC. It yields the protein CASSLRGGQGAYEQYF. J is TRBJ2-7 and V is TRBV27; the match to TRBD1 covers 12 bases. The CDR3 extends over 16 amino acids. V trimming: 5 bases; J trimming: 4 bases; junction bases outside the gene matches: 9. CDR1 and CDR2 from the germline V gene are MNHEY and SMNVEV (reference sequence).

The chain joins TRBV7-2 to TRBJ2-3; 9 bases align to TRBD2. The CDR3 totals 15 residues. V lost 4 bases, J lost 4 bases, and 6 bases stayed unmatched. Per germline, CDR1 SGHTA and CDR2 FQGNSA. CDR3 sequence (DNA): TGTGCCAGCAGCTCCCTAGCGGGAATAGCAGATACGCAGTATTTT. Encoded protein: CASSSLAGIADTQYF.

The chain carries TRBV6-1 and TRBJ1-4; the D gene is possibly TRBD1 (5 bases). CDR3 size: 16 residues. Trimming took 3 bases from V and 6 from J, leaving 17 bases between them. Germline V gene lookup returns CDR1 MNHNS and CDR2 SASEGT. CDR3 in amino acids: CASSDALRDVHEKLFF. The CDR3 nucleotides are TGTGCCAGCAGTGACGCCCTCCGGGACGTACATGAAAAACTGTTTTTT.

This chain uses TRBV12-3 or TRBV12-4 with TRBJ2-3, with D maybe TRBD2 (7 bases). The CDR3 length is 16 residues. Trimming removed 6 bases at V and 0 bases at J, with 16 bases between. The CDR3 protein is CASRGGGESSTDTQYF. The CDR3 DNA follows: TGTGCCAGCAGGGGCGGGGGCGAATCTAGCACAGATACGCAGTATTTT.

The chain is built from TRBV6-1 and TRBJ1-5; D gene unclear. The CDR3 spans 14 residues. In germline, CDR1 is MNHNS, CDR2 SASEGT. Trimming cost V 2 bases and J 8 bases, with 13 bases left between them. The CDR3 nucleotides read TGTGCCAGCAGTGAAACAGCAAATGGGGAGCCCCAGCATTTT. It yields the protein CASSETANGEPQHF.

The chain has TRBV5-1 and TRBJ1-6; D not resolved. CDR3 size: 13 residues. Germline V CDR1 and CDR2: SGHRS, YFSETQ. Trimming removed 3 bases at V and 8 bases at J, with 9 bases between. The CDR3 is CASSSDGYSPLHF. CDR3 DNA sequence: TGCGCCAGCAGCTCCGACGGCTATTCACCCCTCCACTTT.

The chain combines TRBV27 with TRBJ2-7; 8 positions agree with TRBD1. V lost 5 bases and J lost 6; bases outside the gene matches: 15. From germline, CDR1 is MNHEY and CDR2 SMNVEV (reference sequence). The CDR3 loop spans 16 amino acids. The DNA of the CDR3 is TGTGCCAGCAGTCCCCGCTTTAGCCTAACAGGGGGCGAGCAGTACTTC. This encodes CASSPRFSLTGGEQYF.

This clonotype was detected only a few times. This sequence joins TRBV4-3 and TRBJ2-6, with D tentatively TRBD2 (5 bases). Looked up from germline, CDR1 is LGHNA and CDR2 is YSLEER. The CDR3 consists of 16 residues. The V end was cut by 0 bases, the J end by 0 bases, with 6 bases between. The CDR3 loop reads CASSQEGSSGANVLTF. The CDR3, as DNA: TGCGCCAGCAGCCAAGAAGGGAGCTCTGGGGCCAACGTCCTGACTTTC.

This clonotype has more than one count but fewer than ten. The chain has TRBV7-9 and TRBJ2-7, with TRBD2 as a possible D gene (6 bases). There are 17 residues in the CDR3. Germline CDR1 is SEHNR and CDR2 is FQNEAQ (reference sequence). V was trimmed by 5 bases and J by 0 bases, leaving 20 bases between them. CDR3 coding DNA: TGTGCCAGCAGCCTCGTCTCCGGACTACGTAGCTCCTACGAGCAGTACTTC. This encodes CASSLVSGLRSSYEQYF.

The CDR3: CAWRVGAWGEQYF. CDR3 in DNA: TGTGCCTGGAGGGTCGGGGCTTGGGGGGAGCAGTACTTC. V and J are TRBV30 and TRBJ2-7; D is perhaps TRBD1 or TRBD2 (5 bases each). Germline V lookup: CDR1 GTSNPN, CDR2 SVGIG (reference sequence). The V gene lost 3 bases and the J gene lost 7 bases, with 16 bases spanning the gap. The CDR3 totals 13 residues.

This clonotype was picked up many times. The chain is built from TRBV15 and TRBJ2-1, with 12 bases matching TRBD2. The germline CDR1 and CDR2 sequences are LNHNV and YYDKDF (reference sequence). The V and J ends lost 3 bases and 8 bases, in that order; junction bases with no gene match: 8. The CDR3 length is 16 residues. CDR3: CATSRGGLAGSDEQFF. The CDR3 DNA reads TGTGCCACCAGCAGGGGAGGACTAGCGGGGAGCGATGAGCAGTTCTTC.

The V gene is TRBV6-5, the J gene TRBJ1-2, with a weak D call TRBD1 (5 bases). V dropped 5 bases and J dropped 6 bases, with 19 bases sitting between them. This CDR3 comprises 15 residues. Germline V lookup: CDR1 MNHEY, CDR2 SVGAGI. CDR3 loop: CASSPPGLKEHGYTF. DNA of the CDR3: TGTGCCAGCAGTCCCCCGGGACTCAAAGAACATGGCTACACCTTC.

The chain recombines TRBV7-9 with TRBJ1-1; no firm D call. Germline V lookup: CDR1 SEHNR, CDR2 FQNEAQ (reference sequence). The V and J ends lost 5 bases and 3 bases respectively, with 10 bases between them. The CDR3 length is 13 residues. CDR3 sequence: CASSLWEYTEAFF. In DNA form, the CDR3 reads TGTGCCAGCAGCCTTTGGGAGTACACTGAAGCTTTCTTT.

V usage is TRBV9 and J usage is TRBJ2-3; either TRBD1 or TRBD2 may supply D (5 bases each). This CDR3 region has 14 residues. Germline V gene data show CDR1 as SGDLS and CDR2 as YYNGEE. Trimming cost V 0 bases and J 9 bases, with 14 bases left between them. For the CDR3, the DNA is TGTGCCAGCAGCGTAGAAATGGGGGTGCAGACGCAGTATTTT. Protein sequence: CASSVEMGVQTQYF.

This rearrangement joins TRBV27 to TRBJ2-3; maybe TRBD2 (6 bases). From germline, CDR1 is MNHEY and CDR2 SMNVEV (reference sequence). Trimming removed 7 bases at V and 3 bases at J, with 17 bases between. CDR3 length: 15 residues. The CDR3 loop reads CASNSVGRKTDTQYF. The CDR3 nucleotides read TGTGCCAGCAACTCGGTCGGGAGAAAGACAGATACGCAGTATTTT.

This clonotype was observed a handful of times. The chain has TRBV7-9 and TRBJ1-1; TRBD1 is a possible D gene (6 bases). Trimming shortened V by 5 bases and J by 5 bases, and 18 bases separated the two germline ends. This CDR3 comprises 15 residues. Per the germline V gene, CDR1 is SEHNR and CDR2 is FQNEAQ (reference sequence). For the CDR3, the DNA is TGTGCCAGCAGCGTCCACCCCGACAGGCGGACTGAAGCTTTCTTT. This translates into CASSVHPDRRTEAFF. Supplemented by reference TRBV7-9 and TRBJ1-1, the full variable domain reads DTGVSQNPRHKITKRGQNVTFRCDPISEHNRLYWYRQTLGQGPEFLTYFQNEAQLEKSRLLSDRFSAERPKGSFSTLEIQRTEQGDSAMYLCASSVHPDRRTEAFFGQGTRLTVV.

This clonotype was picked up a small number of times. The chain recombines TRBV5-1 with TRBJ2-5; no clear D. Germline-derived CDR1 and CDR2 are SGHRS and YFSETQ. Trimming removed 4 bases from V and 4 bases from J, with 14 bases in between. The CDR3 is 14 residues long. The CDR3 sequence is CASSVVASRETQYF. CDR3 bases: TGCGCCAGCAGCGTAGTGGCGAGTCGAGAGACCCAGTACTTC.

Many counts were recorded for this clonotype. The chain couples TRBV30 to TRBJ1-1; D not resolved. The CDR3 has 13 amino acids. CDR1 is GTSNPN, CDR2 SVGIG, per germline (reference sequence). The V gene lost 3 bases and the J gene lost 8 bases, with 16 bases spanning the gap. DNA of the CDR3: TGTGCCTGGAGGGAACCAGGATCACCGGAAGCTTTCTTT. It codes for CAWREPGSPEAFF.

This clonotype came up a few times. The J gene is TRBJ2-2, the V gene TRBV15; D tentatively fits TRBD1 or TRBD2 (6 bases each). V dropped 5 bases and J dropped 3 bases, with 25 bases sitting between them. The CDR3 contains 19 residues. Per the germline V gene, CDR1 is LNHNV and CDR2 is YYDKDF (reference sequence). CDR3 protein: CATSGPEGRTGKDTGELFF. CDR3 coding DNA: TGTGCCACCAGCGGACCGGAGGGGCGAACAGGGAAGGACACCGGGGAGCTGTTTTTT.